Given below is one T cell receptor beta chain in context. The antigen remains undetermined. Using CD45RO/CCR7/CD25/CD127/CD95/CD27, CD4+ naive, central memory, regulatory and stem cell-like memory cells were sorted. This CDR3 contains 15 residues. Germline CDR1 reads SGHNT; CDR2 reads YYREEE (reference sequence). V was clipped by 3 bases and J by 6 bases; unmatched bases: 10. This specimen comes from a study of beta chain features in type 1 diabetes. Study findings and constraints: It was among patients, rather than healthy donors, that naive, central memory and Treg TCRB repertoires appeared more similar. When Type 1 diabetes patients were examined, their TCRB CDR3s proved moderately but significantly shorter in all four CD4+ subsets.

Sequenced material consisted of expressed TCRB transcripts (all of the isolated RNA was reverse transcribed). Using immunoSEQ multiplex PCR, the repertoire was profiled, and TCRdb retains in-frame clones only, with some absent. The table records more than 200,000 clones, around 16% of them present only once. Sequences were obtained from naive CD4+ T cells from blood. The chain recombines TRBV5-4 with TRBJ2-7; the match to TRBD2 covers 9 bases. The receptor was derived from a man aged 25 to 40 with type 1 diabetes. This CDR3 is CASSSLTSGAAEQYF. Here the CDR3 DNA reads TGTGCCAGCAGCTCTTTGACTAGCGGCGCGGCCGAGCAGTACTTC. Complete variable domain (other parts from reference TRBV5-4 and TRBJ2-7): ETGVTQSPTHLIKTRGQQVTLRCSSQSGHNTVSWYQQALGQGPQFIFQYYREEENGRGNFPPRFSGLQFPNYSSELNVNALELDDSALYLCASSSLTSGAAEQYFGPGTRLTVT.